Sequencing of this TCR beta chain was carried out in a study of identical twins. The V gene's germline CDR1 is DFQATT and CDR2 SNEGSKA (reference sequence). This CDR3 has 10 residues. Trimming pared 6 bases from V and 6 bases from J, leaving 8 bases between. Study-level findings and limits: Researchers reported excess low generation probability among twin-shared out-of-frame alpha sequences.

TCRdb re-called the 5' RACE reads through MiXCR, storing one row per CDR3 protein. This table holds roughly 720,000 distinct CDR3 sequences, 15% to 20% found once. Regarding this clonotype: Its matching antigen is unknown.

These data also formed part of another study, on T cells expressing NK-cell markers. That paper adds: A few donors showed these clonotypes also leading the CD3+CD56-NKG2C+ fraction.

The sample was PBMCs. The chain recombines TRBV20-1 with TRBJ1-1; D is ambiguous. The origin of this receptor is a woman aged 18-29 years in good health. The chain's CDR3 is CSAPTAEAFF. CDR3 sequence (DNA): TGCAGTGCCCCGACGGCTGAAGCTTTCTTT.